A selection of T cell receptor beta chains follows, all from one sample in a study of blood T cell repertoires in COVID-19. Only in-frame clones appear in the TCRdb table, and some are missing; sequencing was by immunoSEQ multiplex PCR. The repertoire holds about 46,000 clones, 85% to 90% seen once, with more than 15% in the top ten. Input material: peripheral blood. The receptors here all came from a human donor in a cohort sampled during active COVID-19. Both conserved end residues are part of each CDR3. Fields, in order: J gene, CDR3 length, D gene, V gene, clone size, CDR3 protein, CDR3 DNA. A D gene is named only where the DNA matches it firmly. Expanded clones get a size class; other rows say once, few or many, or leave the size out.

J: TRBJ2-7
length: 15
D: TRBD1
V: TRBV6-6
size: once
CDR3: CASSGDRAERNEQYF
DNA: TGTGCCAGCAGTGGCGACAGGGCAGAACGGAACGAGCAGTACTTC

J: TRBJ1-2
length: 11
D: -
V: TRBV7-9
size: -
CDR3: CASSLDGEKTF
DNA: TGTGCCAGCAGCTTAGACGGGGAGAAGACCTTC

J: TRBJ1-1
length: 15
D: TRBD1
V: TRBV15
size: -
CDR3: CATSPGTGRSTEAFF
DNA: TGTGCCACCAGTCCCGGGACAGGGAGGTCCACTGAAGCTTTCTTT

J: TRBJ2-2
length: 14
D: -
V: TRBV5-1
size: -
CDR3: CASSTDRPEGELFF
DNA: TGCGCCAGCAGCACCGACAGGCCTGAAGGGGAGCTGTTTTTT

J: TRBJ2-7
length: 16
D: -
V: TRBV10-3
size: -
CDR3: CAIKRVATGRQYEQYF
DNA: TGTGCCATCAAACGGGTGGCAACAGGGAGACAATACGAGCAGTACTTC

J: TRBJ1-2
length: 17
D: -
V: TRBV5-6
size: -
CDR3: CASSLGPYGTSDYGYTF
DNA: TGTGCCAGCAGCTTGGGGCCGTACGGGACAAGTGACTATGGCTACACCTTC

J: TRBJ2-7
length: 14
D: -
V: TRBV7-2
size: -
CDR3: CASSSGSLRNEQYF
DNA: TGTGCCAGCAGTTCGGGAAGCTTGCGGAACGAGCAGTACTTC

J: TRBJ2-5
length: 16
D: -
V: TRBV11-2
size: -
CDR3: CASSSPSVPGGETQYF
DNA: TGTGCCAGCAGCTCCCCATCCGTCCCTGGGGGGGAGACCCAGTACTTC

J: TRBJ2-7
length: 13
D: -
V: TRBV6-5
size: -
CDR3: CASSYSQGYEQYF
DNA: TGTGCCAGCAGTTACTCGCAGGGCTACGAGCAGTACTTC

J: TRBJ1-2
length: 12
D: -
V: TRBV6-5
size: -
CDR3: CASRSGAYGYTF
DNA: TGTGCCAGCAGGTCAGGCGCCTATGGCTACACCTTC

J: TRBJ2-5
length: 14
D: TRBD2
V: TRBV7-9
size: -
CDR3: CASSWLAVQETQYF
DNA: TGTGCCAGCAGCTGGCTAGCGGTCCAAGAGACCCAGTACTTC

J: TRBJ2-7
length: 11
D: -
V: TRBV5-6
size: -
CDR3: CASSSQYEQYF
DNA: TGTGCCAGCAGCTCGCAGTACGAGCAGTACTTC

J: TRBJ2-3
length: 15
D: -
V: TRBV27
size: -
CDR3: CASRSPSLGTDTQYF
DNA: TGTGCCAGCAGGAGTCCGAGTCTGGGCACAGATACGCAGTATTTT

J: TRBJ1-4
length: 15
D: -
V: TRBV6-5
size: -
CDR3: CASSYSAATNEKLFF
DNA: TGTGCCAGCAGTTACTCGGCAGCAACTAATGAAAAACTGTTTTTT

J: TRBJ1-5
length: 14
D: -
V: TRBV7-9
size: few
CDR3: CASSFRGSNQPQHF
DNA: TGTGCCAGCAGCTTCCGGGGGAGCAATCAGCCCCAGCATTTT

J: TRBJ2-7
length: 15
D: -
V: TRBV7-9
size: once
CDR3: CASSSPEDSSYEQYF
DNA: TGTGCCAGCAGCTCGCCGGAGGACAGCTCCTACGAGCAGTACTTC

J: TRBJ1-4
length: 12
D: -
V: TRBV7-9
size: few
CDR3: CASSLVEEKLFF
DNA: TGTGCCAGCAGCTTAGTAGAGGAAAAACTGTTTTTT

J: TRBJ2-7
length: 16
D: -
V: TRBV30
size: -
CDR3: CAWRLRLPGRTYEQYF
DNA: TGTGCCTGGAGGCTCCGGCTGCCAGGGAGGACCTACGAGCAGTACTTC

J: TRBJ2-7
length: 13
D: -
V: TRBV5-4
size: -
CDR3: CASSTDRPYEQYF
DNA: TGTGCCAGCAGCACAGACAGACCCTACGAGCAGTACTTC

J: TRBJ2-7
length: 12
D: -
V: TRBV4-1
size: -
CDR3: CASSQGRDVQYF
DNA: TGCGCCAGCAGCCAAGGGCGGGACGTGCAGTACTTC

J: TRBJ2-7
length: 14
D: -
V: TRBV19
size: -
CDR3: CASSIGATSYEQYF
DNA: TGTGCCAGTAGTATAGGGGCCACATCCTACGAGCAGTACTTC

J: TRBJ2-7
length: 12
D: -
V: TRBV29-1
size: once
CDR3: CSVVGPSYEQYF
DNA: TGCAGCGTTGTGGGGCCCTCCTACGAGCAGTACTTC

J: TRBJ2-3
length: 15
D: -
V: TRBV29-1
size: -
CDR3: CSYKPFRLATDTQYF
DNA: TGCAGCTACAAACCTTTCCGACTTGCCACAGATACGCAGTATTTT

J: TRBJ2-7
length: 15
D: -
V: TRBV2
size: -
CDR3: CASSERGASGYEQYF
DNA: TGTGCCAGCAGTGAAAGGGGGGCTAGCGGTTACGAGCAGTACTTC

J: TRBJ2-3
length: 15
D: TRBD2
V: TRBV28
size: -
CDR3: CASSLLAGSPDTQYF
DNA: TGTGCCAGCAGTTTACTAGCGGGATCTCCAGATACGCAGTATTTT

J: TRBJ1-1
length: 14
D: TRBD1
V: TRBV5-5
size: few
CDR3: CASSIGQGNTEAFF
DNA: TGTGCCAGCAGCATAGGACAGGGGAATACTGAAGCTTTCTTT

J: TRBJ1-5
length: 13
D: TRBD1
V: TRBV7-2
size: -
CDR3: CASTGAPGQPQHF
DNA: TGTGCCAGTACAGGGGCCCCAGGGCAGCCCCAGCATTTT

J: TRBJ2-7
length: 13
D: -
V: TRBV30
size: -
CDR3: CAWAGSGQGEQYF
DNA: TGTGCCTGGGCGGGCAGCGGGCAGGGCGAGCAGTACTTC

J: TRBJ1-2
length: 15
D: TRBD1
V: TRBV27
size: -
CDR3: CASSAPGQGIFGYTF
DNA: TGTGCCAGCAGCGCCCCGGGACAGGGTATATTTGGCTACACCTTC

J: TRBJ2-7
length: 15
D: TRBD1
V: TRBV19
size: -
CDR3: CASSFGQGASYEQYF
DNA: TGTGCCAGTAGTTTTGGACAGGGGGCATCCTACGAGCAGTACTTC

J: TRBJ2-7
length: 14
D: TRBD1
V: TRBV27
size: -
CDR3: CASSFVQGAGEQYF
DNA: TGTGCCAGCAGTTTCGTGCAGGGGGCTGGTGAGCAGTACTTC

J: TRBJ2-7
length: 18
D: TRBD1
V: TRBV5-1
size: -
CDR3: CASSRTGTGASSSYEQYF
DNA: TGCGCCAGCAGCCGTACTGGGACAGGGGCTTCTTCCTCCTACGAGCAGTACTTC

J: TRBJ2-7
length: 16
D: TRBD1
V: TRBV7-9
size: -
CDR3: CASSSGTGGGLYEQYF
DNA: TGTGCCAGCAGCTCAGGGACAGGGGGCGGACTCTACGAGCAGTACTTC

J: TRBJ2-4
length: 16
D: -
V: TRBV18
size: -
CDR3: CASSPYRSPEANIQYF
DNA: TGTGCCAGCTCACCCTACAGGAGCCCTGAGGCAAACATTCAGTACTTC

J: TRBJ2-6
length: 16
D: -
V: TRBV10-3
size: -
CDR3: CAISVPVVSGANVLTF
DNA: TGTGCCATCAGTGTACCGGTGGTCTCTGGGGCCAACGTCCTGACTTTC

J: TRBJ2-2
length: 15
D: TRBD1
V: TRBV5-1
size: -
CDR3: CASSSRGPNTGELFF
DNA: TGCGCCAGCAGCTCTAGGGGGCCGAACACCGGGGAGCTGTTTTTT

J: TRBJ2-1
length: 15
D: TRBD2
V: TRBV28
size: few
CDR3: CASSLFGLAGAEQFF
DNA: TGTGCCAGCAGTTTATTTGGACTAGCGGGAGCTGAGCAGTTCTTC

J: TRBJ2-7
length: 14
D: TRBD1
V: TRBV2
size: -
CDR3: CASSRTGGIDEQYF
DNA: TGTGCCAGCAGCCGGACAGGGGGCATCGACGAGCAGTACTTC

J: TRBJ1-3
length: 14
D: -
V: TRBV28
size: -
CDR3: CASSSGHLGNTIYF
DNA: TGTGCCAGCAGTTCGGGACATCTGGGAAACACCATATATTTT

J: TRBJ2-1
length: 14
D: TRBD1
V: TRBV30
size: -
CDR3: CAWSRAGTGDEQFF
DNA: TGTGCCTGGAGTCGGGCCGGGACAGGGGATGAGCAGTTCTTC

J: TRBJ2-5
length: 14
D: TRBD2
V: TRBV5-4
size: -
CDR3: CASSMGLAGETQYF
DNA: TGTGCCAGCAGCATGGGACTAGCGGGAGAGACCCAGTACTTC

J: TRBJ2-7
length: 15
D: -
V: TRBV27
size: -
CDR3: CASSLLGGPHLEQYF
DNA: TGTGCCAGCAGTTTATTGGGTGGGCCCCACCTCGAGCAGTACTTC

J: TRBJ1-2
length: 14
D: TRBD1
V: TRBV19
size: -
CDR3: CASSSTGAGYGYTF
DNA: TGTGCCAGTAGTAGTACAGGGGCGGGCTATGGCTACACCTTC

J: TRBJ1-6
length: 16
D: -
V: TRBV5-4
size: few
CDR3: CASSLGPGNYNSPLHF
DNA: TGTGCCAGCAGCTTGGGGCCGGGTAATTATAATTCACCCCTCCACTTT

J: TRBJ1-1
length: 13
D: -
V: TRBV2
size: -
CDR3: CASSEDRWTEAFF
DNA: TGTGCCAGCAGTGAAGACCGGTGGACTGAAGCTTTCTTT

J: TRBJ1-3
length: 16
D: TRBD1
V: TRBV11-2
size: -
CDR3: CASSFGGQGRRNTIYF
DNA: TGTGCCAGCAGCTTTGGGGGACAGGGGCGGAGAAACACCATATATTTT

J: TRBJ1-2
length: 15
D: TRBD1
V: TRBV15
size: once
CDR3: CATSGRDSGPYGYTF
DNA: TGTGCCACCAGCGGTCGGGACAGTGGCCCCTATGGCTACACCTTC